One sample yielded the 28 T cell receptor beta chains listed below, sequenced in a study of CD8 T cells in Susac syndrome. Random hexamers were used to reverse transcribe an amount of roughly 0.5 to 1 ug RNA. TCRdb used MiXCR to reprocess the immunoSEQ multiplex PCR reads, holding one entry per CDR3 protein. Here the sample spans around 170,000 distinct CDR3 sequences, about 94% being singletons. Sequenced input: CD4+ T cells from PBMCs. Receptors originate from a human donor with Susac syndrome.

This clonotype was seen a few times. The chain joins TRBV5-4 to TRBJ1-4; D is uncertain. Germline CDR1 reads SGHNT; CDR2 reads YYREEE (reference sequence). The germline V and J ends were trimmed by 0 bases and 0 bases, with 3 bases remaining between them. CDR3 length: 14 amino acids. The CDR3 is CASSLGATNEKLFF. For the CDR3, the DNA is TGTGCCAGCAGCTTGGGGGCAACTAATGAAAAACTGTTTTTT.

CDR3 residues: CSVEGGTRGLAGSNEQFF. CDR3 nucleotide sequence: TGCAGCGTTGAAGGGGGGACGAGGGGACTAGCGGGGAGCAATGAGCAGTTCTTC. The chain links TRBV29-1 to TRBJ2-1, with 13 bases identical to TRBD2. The V gene end was trimmed by 1 base and the J gene end by 6 bases; junction bases not matched to a gene: 12. CDR3 length: 18 residues. CDR1 SQVTM and CDR2 ANQGSEA come from the germline V gene.

V and J are TRBV12-3 or TRBV12-4 and TRBJ2-5, with a possible D match to TRBD2 (5 bases). The V and J ends lost 7 bases and 1 base respectively, with 10 bases between them. The CDR3 has 13 amino acids. The chain's CDR3 is CASMPDFQETQYF. The CDR3 nucleotides read TGTGCCAGCATGCCGGACTTCCAAGAGACCCAGTACTTC.

J is TRBJ2-1 and V is TRBV20-1; 12 nucleotides line up with TRBD2. Per the germline V gene, CDR1 is DFQATT and CDR2 is SNEGSKA (reference sequence). Trimming at V came to 0 bases and at J to 4 bases, leaving 7 bases not matched to a gene. The CDR3 loop spans 17 amino acids. CDR3 sequence (DNA): TGCAGTGCTAGAGATCCTAGCGGGGGGGCCCCTTACAATGAGCAGTTCTTC. It translates to CSARDPSGGAPYNEQFF.

This chain's CDR3 is CAISESVASSYEQYF. The CDR3 nucleotides read TGTGCCATCAGTGAGTCGGTAGCCAGCTCCTACGAGCAGTACTTC. The chain recombines TRBV10-3 with TRBJ2-7; no definite D call. Germline values: CDR1 ENHRY, CDR2 SYGVKD. The ends were cut back, 0 bases at V and 0 bases at J, with 9 bases in the middle. The CDR3 sequence is 15 residues long.

V usage is TRBV3-1 and J usage is TRBJ1-5; the D is unclear. Germline-derived CDR1 and CDR2 are LGHDT and YNNKEL (reference sequence). CDR3 length: 14 residues. With 0 bases removed from V and 1 base from J, the gap between germline ends came to 4 bases. Here the CDR3 DNA reads TGTGCCAGCAGCCAAGATCTCAGCAATCAGCCCCAGCATTTT. This codes for CASSQDLSNQPQHF.

The J gene is TRBJ2-3, the V gene TRBV2; no clear D gene. CDR3 length: 13 residues. Trimming removed 4 bases at V and 6 bases at J, with 11 bases between. Germline V gene data show CDR1 as SNHLY and CDR2 as FYNNEI. In nucleotides, the CDR3 is TGTGCCAGCAGTGCCTCCTTGGGGGATACGCAGTATTTT. It translates to CASSASLGDTQYF.

The V call is TRBV15, the J call TRBJ1-2; D unclear. The germline V gene has CDR1 LNHNV and CDR2 YYDKDF (reference sequence). The V end was cut by 0 bases, the J end by 4 bases, with 12 bases between. This CDR3 has 15 residues. The CDR3 loop reads CATSREQPTVYGYTF. In DNA, the CDR3 is TGTGCCACCAGCAGAGAACAGCCCACCGTCTATGGCTACACCTTC.

The chain links TRBV19 to TRBJ2-7; TRBD1 aligns across 7 bases. With V trimmed by 8 bases and J by 3 bases, 4 bases remained unmatched. Germline CDR1 is LNHDA and CDR2 is SQIVND (reference sequence). CDR3 size: 12 residues. The CDR3 coding sequence is TGTGCCAGTGGTAGGGACAGCTACGAGCAGTACTTC. Translation: CASGRDSYEQYF.

V usage is TRBV6-5 and J usage is TRBJ1-1; D is unclear. CDR3 length: 13 amino acids. With 7 bases removed from V and 4 bases from J, the gap between germline ends came to 13 bases. Germline V gene lookup returns CDR1 MNHEY and CDR2 SVGAGI. In DNA, the CDR3 is TGTGCCAGCACCCCATCAGCGTTCACTGAAGCTTTCTTT. Its protein product is CASTPSAFTEAFF.

The CDR3 reads CASSQDSSGANVLTF. For the CDR3, the DNA is TGTGCCAGCAGCCAAGATTCCTCTGGGGCCAACGTCCTGACTTTC. This rearrangement joins TRBV3-1 to TRBJ2-6, with no clear D. V lost 0 bases, J lost 0 bases, and 3 bases lay in between. The CDR3 length is 15 residues. Germline values: CDR1 LGHDT, CDR2 YNNKEL (reference sequence). Complete variable domain (other parts from reference TRBV3-1 and TRBJ2-6): DTAVSQTPKYLVTQMGNDKSIKCEQNLGHDTMYWYKQDSKKFLKIMFSYNNKELIINETVPNRFSPKSPDKAHLNLHINSLELGDSAVYFCASSQDSSGANVLTFGAGSRLTVL.

V is TRBV30 and J is TRBJ1-6, with TRBD1 as a possible D gene (5 bases). This CDR3 spans 11 amino acids. Germline V gene lookup returns CDR1 GTSNPN and CDR2 SVGIG (reference sequence). V dropped 7 bases and J dropped 10 bases, with 11 bases sitting between them. The CDR3 here is CAYAGESPLHF. The DNA for the CDR3 is TGTGCCTACGCGGGGGAATCACCCCTCCACTTT.

The CDR3 here is CASSLARGGWRNTEAFF. CDR3 bases: TGTGCCAGCAGTTTAGCGCGGGGGGGCTGGAGGAACACTGAAGCTTTCTTT. The chain combines TRBV12-3 or TRBV12-4 with TRBJ1-1, with TRBD1 as a possible D gene (6 bases). The V end was cut by 0 bases, the J end by 1 base, with 15 bases between. The length of the CDR3 is 17 residues.

The chain combines TRBV7-2 with TRBJ1-6, with TRBD1 identical over 7 bases. Germline lookup yields CDR1 SGHTA and CDR2 FQGNSA. This CDR3 has 15 amino acids. With 5 bases clipped from V and 10 bases from J, the junction kept 11 bases outside the gene matches. The CDR3 nucleotides read TGTGCCAGCAGCCTCCCTACAGGGGTGGGCTCACCCCTCCACTTT. Its protein is CASSLPTGVGSPLHF.

The J gene is TRBJ2-4, the V gene TRBV2; no reliable D call. The CDR3 consists of 15 residues. Trimming pared 3 bases from V and 0 bases from J, leaving 9 bases between. The germline CDR1 and CDR2 sequences are SNHLY and FYNNEI. The CDR3 region is CASSDGSLAKNIQYF. The CDR3 DNA reads as TGTGCCAGCAGTGATGGTTCTTTAGCCAAAAACATTCAGTACTTC.

The chain joins TRBV6-2 or TRBV6-3 to TRBJ1-5; 8 bases match TRBD1. This CDR3 comprises 14 residues. J gave up 6 bases and V 4 bases, and 5 bases lay outside the gene matches. Germline V CDR1 and CDR2: MNHEY, SVGEGT. The CDR3, as DNA: TGTGCCAGCAGTTTTGGACAGGGTATTCAGCCCCAGCATTTT. Protein: CASSFGQGIQPQHF.

The chain is built from TRBV6-1 and TRBJ2-4, with 7 nucleotides matching TRBD1. Unmatched junction bases numbered 19, after V lost 10 bases and J lost 4 bases. The germline CDR1 and CDR2 sequences are MNHNS and SASEGT. The CDR3 loop spans 17 amino acids. CDR3 in amino acids: CATRELPGTETKNIQYF. CDR3 DNA sequence: TGTGCCACCCGCGAACTGCCCGGGACAGAGACGAAAAACATTCAGTACTTC.

The rearrangement uses TRBV3-1 and TRBJ1-5; 7 bases agree with TRBD1. CDR1 LGHDT and CDR2 YNNKEL come from the germline V gene (reference sequence). There are 15 residues in the CDR3. After removal of 4 bases from V and 3 bases from J, the junction contained 6 bases not matched to a gene. Here the CDR3 reads CASSLTGDDNQPQHF. The CDR3 bases are TGTGCCAGCAGCCTTACAGGGGACGACAATCAGCCCCAGCATTTT.

The chain joins TRBV20-1 to TRBJ2-1, with 9 bases matching TRBD2. This CDR3 spans 16 amino acids. J gave up 1 base and V 0 bases, and 4 bases lay outside the gene matches. Germline V gene sequence: CDR1 DFQATT, CDR2 SNEGSKA (reference sequence). CDR3 residues: CSARDHLAGSYNEQFF. DNA of the CDR3: TGCAGTGCTAGAGATCATCTAGCGGGGTCCTACAATGAGCAGTTCTTC.

The V and J genes are TRBV18 and TRBJ2-7, with TRBD1 matching 9 bases. CDR1 and CDR2 (germline): KGHSH, LQKENI. The J segment lost 11 bases and the V segment lost 2 bases, leaving 4 bases of the junction unmatched. This CDR3 region has 12 residues. This CDR3 is CASSPGQGIEYF. In DNA form, the CDR3 reads TGTGCCAGCTCACCAGGACAGGGGATAGAGTACTTC.

The chain links TRBV11-1 to TRBJ2-7; maybe TRBD2 (5 bases). In germline, CDR1 is SGHAT, CDR2 FQDESV (reference sequence). With 3 bases removed from V and 7 bases from J, the gap between germline ends came to 7 bases. The CDR3 has 11 amino acids. The DNA for the CDR3 is TGTGCCAGCAGCTTTACGGGGGAGCAGTACTTC. It specifies CASSFTGEQYF. The whole variable domain, filled in from reference TRBV11-1 and TRBJ2-7, reads EAEVAQSPRYKITEKSQAVAFWCDPISGHATLYWYRQILGQGPELLVQFQDESVVDDSQLPKDRFSAERLKGVDSTLKIQPAELGDSAMYLCASSFTGEQYFGPGTRLTVT.

The rearrangement joins TRBV6-1 to TRBJ2-1; 8 bases are a match to TRBD1. Germline V gene lookup returns CDR1 MNHNS and CDR2 SASEGT. The V gene end was trimmed by 6 bases and the J gene end by 7 bases; junction bases not matched to a gene: 11. This CDR3 contains 15 residues. CDR3 in DNA: TGTGCCAGCAGGGACAGGGTGACCCAAGAGAATGAGCAGTTCTTC. Its translation is CASRDRVTQENEQFF.

A single count supports this clonotype. The chain has TRBV29-1 and TRBJ1-2; 10 positions match TRBD1. The germline V gene encodes CDR1 SQVTM and CDR2 ANQGSEA. The V and J ends lost 6 bases and 13 bases, in that order; junction bases with no gene match: 8. The CDR3 consists of 11 residues. CDR3 in amino acids: CSVVTGGGITF. The CDR3 coding sequence is TGCAGCGTGGTGACAGGGGGCGGGATCACCTTC.

The genes are TRBV20-1 and TRBJ1-1, with TRBD1 as a possible D gene (6 bases). The CDR3 is 14 amino acids. V lost 2 bases and J 8 bases, leaving 18 bases between the germline ends. Germline CDR1 reads DFQATT; CDR2 reads SNEGSKA (reference sequence). The CDR3 region has the DNA TGCAGTGCTAGATTAGACCGGGGGGCTTGGGAAGCTTTCTTT. It codes for CSARLDRGAWEAFF.

The chain joins TRBV15 to TRBJ1-5, with unresolved D. Germline loops: CDR1 LNHNV, CDR2 YYDKDF (reference sequence). This CDR3 is built from 14 residues. V lost 0 bases, J lost 9 bases, and 12 bases lay in between. CDR3 DNA: TGTGCCACCAGCAGAGATACCGGGTTCGGGCCCCAGCATTTT. This sequence encodes CATSRDTGFGPQHF.

V gene TRBV18 combines with J gene TRBJ1-5; the D gene is possibly TRBD1 (6 bases). The CDR3 is 16 amino acids. The germline CDR1 and CDR2 sequences are KGHSH and LQKENI. V lost 2 bases to trimming and J lost 8 bases, with 19 bases between them. The CDR3 loop is CASSPVSGTTGKPQHF. The CDR3 coding sequence is TGTGCCAGCTCACCAGTTTCTGGGACAACGGGGAAGCCCCAGCATTTT.

This clonotype was recorded only once. The chain has TRBV28 and TRBJ1-5; 9 bases agree with TRBD1. J gave up 1 base and V 1 base, and 5 bases lay outside the gene matches. Germline V gene lookup returns CDR1 MDHEN and CDR2 SYDVKM. The CDR3 contains 17 residues. Here the CDR3 reads CASSLFWDRVSNQPQHF. The CDR3 coding sequence is TGTGCCAGCAGTTTATTTTGGGACAGGGTGAGCAATCAGCCCCAGCATTTT.

The chain combines TRBV19 with TRBJ1-2; tentative D call: TRBD1 (5 bases). Per the germline V gene, CDR1 is LNHDA and CDR2 is SQIVND (reference sequence). The CDR3 runs 11 residues. The germline V and J ends were trimmed by 10 bases and 5 bases, with 11 bases remaining between them. The CDR3 DNA follows: TGTGCCACTGCGACAGATTATGGCTACACCTTC. It encodes CATATDYGYTF.